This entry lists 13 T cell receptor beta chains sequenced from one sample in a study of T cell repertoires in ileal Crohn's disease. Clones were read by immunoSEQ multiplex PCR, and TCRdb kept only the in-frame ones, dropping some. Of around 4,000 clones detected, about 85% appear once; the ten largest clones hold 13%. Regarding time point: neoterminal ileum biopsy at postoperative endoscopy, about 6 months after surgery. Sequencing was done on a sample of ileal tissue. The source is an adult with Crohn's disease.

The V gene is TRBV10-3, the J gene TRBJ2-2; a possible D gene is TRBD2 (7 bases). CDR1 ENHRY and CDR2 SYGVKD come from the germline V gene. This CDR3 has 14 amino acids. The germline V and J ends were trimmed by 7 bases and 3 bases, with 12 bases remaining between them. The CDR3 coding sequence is TGTGCCATCATGGCGGGGGCGTACACCGGGGAGCTGTTTTTT. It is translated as CAIMAGAYTGELFF.

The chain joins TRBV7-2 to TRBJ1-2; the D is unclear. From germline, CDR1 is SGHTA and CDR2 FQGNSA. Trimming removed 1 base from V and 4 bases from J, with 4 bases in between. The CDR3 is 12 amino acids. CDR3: CASSLVAYGYTF. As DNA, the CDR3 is TGTGCCAGCAGCTTAGTGGCCTATGGCTACACCTTC.

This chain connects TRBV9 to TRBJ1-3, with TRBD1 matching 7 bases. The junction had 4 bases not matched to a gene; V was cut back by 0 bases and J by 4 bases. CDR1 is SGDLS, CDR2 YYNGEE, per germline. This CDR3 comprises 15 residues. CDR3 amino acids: CASSVETGRGNTIYF. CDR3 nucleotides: TGTGCCAGCAGCGTAGAGACAGGGAGGGGAAACACCATATATTTT.

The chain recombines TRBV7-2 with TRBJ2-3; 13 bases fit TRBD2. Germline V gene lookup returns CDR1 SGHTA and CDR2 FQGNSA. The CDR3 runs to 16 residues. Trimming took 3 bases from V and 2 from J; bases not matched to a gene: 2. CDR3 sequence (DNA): TGTGCCAGCAGCTTCACTAGCGGGGGGGCCACAGATACGCAGTATTTT. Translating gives CASSFTSGGATDTQYF.

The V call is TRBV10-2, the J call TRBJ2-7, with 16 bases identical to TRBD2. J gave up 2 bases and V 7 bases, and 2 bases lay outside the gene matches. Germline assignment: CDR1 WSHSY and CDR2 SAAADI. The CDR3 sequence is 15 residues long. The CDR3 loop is CASMGTSGGAYEQYF. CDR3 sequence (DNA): TGCGCCAGCATGGGGACTAGCGGGGGGGCCTACGAGCAGTACTTC.

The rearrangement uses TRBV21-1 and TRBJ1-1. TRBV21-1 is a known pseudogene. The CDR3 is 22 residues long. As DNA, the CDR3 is TGTGCCAGCATTACTCCGGAGGCTCGAAGGGCTCTAACCACCCTCTTAGGCACTGAAGCTTTCTTT. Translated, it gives CASITPEARRALTTLLGTEAFF.

CDR3 bases: TGTGCCAGTAGTATCAAAGGGCCAGGGTGGCCCGGGGAGCTGTTTTTT. This encodes CASSIKGPGWPGELFF. The chain joins TRBV19 to TRBJ2-2; perhaps TRBD1 as D (5 bases). The CDR3 runs 16 residues. V dropped 3 bases and J dropped 6 bases, with 17 bases sitting between them. Per germline, CDR1 LNHDA and CDR2 SQIVND (reference sequence).

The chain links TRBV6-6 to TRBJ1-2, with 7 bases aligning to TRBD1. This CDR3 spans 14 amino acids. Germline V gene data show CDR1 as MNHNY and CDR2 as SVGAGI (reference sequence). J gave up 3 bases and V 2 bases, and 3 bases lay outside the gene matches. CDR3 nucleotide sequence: TGTGCCAGCAGTTACACAGGGGTAGACTATGGCTACACCTTC. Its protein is CASSYTGVDYGYTF.

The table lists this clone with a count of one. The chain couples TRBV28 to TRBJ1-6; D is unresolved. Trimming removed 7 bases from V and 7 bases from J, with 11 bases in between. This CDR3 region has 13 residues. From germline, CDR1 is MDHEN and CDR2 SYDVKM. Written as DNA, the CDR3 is TGTGCCAGCATCTCGGTCAGGAATTCACCCCTCCACTTT. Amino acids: CASISVRNSPLHF.

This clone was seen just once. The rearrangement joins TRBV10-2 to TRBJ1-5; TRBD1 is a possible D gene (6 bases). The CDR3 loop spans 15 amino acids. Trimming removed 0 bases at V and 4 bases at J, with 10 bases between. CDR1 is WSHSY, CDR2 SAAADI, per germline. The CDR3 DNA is TGCGCCAGCAGTGAGTCGGGACACAGAAATCAGCCCCAGCATTTT. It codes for CASSESGHRNQPQHF.

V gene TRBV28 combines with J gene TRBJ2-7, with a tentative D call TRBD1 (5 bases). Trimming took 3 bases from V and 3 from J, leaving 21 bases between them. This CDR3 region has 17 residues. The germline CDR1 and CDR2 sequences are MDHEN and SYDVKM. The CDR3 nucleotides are TGTGCCAGCAGTTTCCCCTTCGATCGACAGCTCCTCTACGAGCAGTACTTC. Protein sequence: CASSFPFDRQLLYEQYF.

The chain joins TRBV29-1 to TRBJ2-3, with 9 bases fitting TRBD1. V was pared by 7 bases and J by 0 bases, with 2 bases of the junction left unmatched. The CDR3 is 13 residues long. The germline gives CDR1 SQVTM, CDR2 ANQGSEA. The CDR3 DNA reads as TGCAGCGCTGGACAGGGGAGCACAGATACGCAGTATTTT. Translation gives CSAGQGSTDTQYF.

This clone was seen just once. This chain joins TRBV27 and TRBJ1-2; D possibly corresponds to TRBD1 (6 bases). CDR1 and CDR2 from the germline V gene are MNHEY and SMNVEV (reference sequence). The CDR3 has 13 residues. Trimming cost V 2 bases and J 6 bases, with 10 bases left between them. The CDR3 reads CASSLRGIHGYTF. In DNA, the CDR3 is TGTGCCAGCAGTTTAAGGGGGATCCATGGCTACACCTTC.